The rows below give T cell receptor beta chains drawn from one sample of a study of blood T cell repertoires in COVID-19. The table came from immunoSEQ multiplex PCR; TCRdb's copy has only in-frame clones and leaves some out. The data show approximately 58,000 clones, 75% to 95% seen once. The material sequenced was peripheral blood. The receptors come from a woman older than 75 with active COVID-19. Both conserved end residues are trimmed from each CDR3.

j_gene: TRBJ2-3
v_gene: TRBV7-8
CDR3aa: ASSHYRGRRADTQY

j_gene: TRBJ2-3
v_gene: TRBV27
CDR3aa: ASSASDTSTDTQY

j_gene: TRBJ2-2
v_gene: TRBV3-1/TRBV3-2
CDR3aa: ASSQDVEGVTGELF

j_gene: TRBJ1-4
v_gene: TRBV10-2
CDR3aa: ASSSSREKLF

j_gene: TRBJ2-3
v_gene: TRBV7-9
CDR3aa: ASTVRGGATDTQY

j_gene: TRBJ2-1
v_gene: TRBV27
CDR3aa: ASQEPGVSNEQF

j_gene: TRBJ2-5
v_gene: TRBV7-6
CDR3aa: ASSLGGQETQY

j_gene: TRBJ2-3
v_gene: TRBV3-1/TRBV3-2
CDR3aa: ASSLRTSGGAGDTQY

j_gene: TRBJ2-5
v_gene: TRBV5-4
CDR3aa: ASSGTGTSGGYQETQY

j_gene: TRBJ2-1
v_gene: TRBV7-2
CDR3aa: ASSLGPGRAGNEQF

j_gene: TRBJ2-2
v_gene: TRBV28
CDR3aa: ASSSPPGSNTGELF

j_gene: TRBJ1-2
v_gene: TRBV6-5
CDR3aa: ASRGVGQAYGYT

j_gene: TRBJ1-1
v_gene: TRBV3-1/TRBV3-2
CDR3aa: ASSQGHWGRRINIEAF

j_gene: TRBJ2-6
v_gene: TRBV3-1/TRBV3-2
CDR3aa: ASSQDRNSGANVLT

j_gene: TRBJ2-7
v_gene: TRBV6-1
CDR3aa: ASSEGGSSYEQY

j_gene: TRBJ1-3
v_gene: TRBV6-5
CDR3aa: ASGQGLGNTIY

j_gene: TRBJ2-1
v_gene: TRBV6-6
CDR3aa: ASSYIAGVSDEQF

j_gene: TRBJ1-4
v_gene: TRBV5-1
CDR3aa: ASSLGRGREKLF

j_gene: TRBJ2-5
v_gene: TRBV2
CDR3aa: ASSEAYTSLETQY

j_gene: TRBJ2-1
v_gene: TRBV3-1/TRBV3-2
CDR3aa: ASSPGTRRF

j_gene: TRBJ2-1
v_gene: TRBV7-2
CDR3aa: ASSSRTLRNEQF

j_gene: TRBJ2-7
v_gene: TRBV4-1
CDR3aa: ASSQIAGGPYHEQY

j_gene: TRBJ1-2
v_gene: TRBV6-5
CDR3aa: ASTRSSEKRYT

j_gene: TRBJ1-2
v_gene: TRBV28
CDR3aa: ASSVPTGNYGYT

j_gene: TRBJ2-3
v_gene: TRBV29-1
CDR3aa: SVERQGASTDTQY

j_gene: TRBJ2-5
v_gene: TRBV7-2
CDR3aa: ATSTGQGAETQY

j_gene: TRBJ2-1
v_gene: TRBV7-7
CDR3aa: ASSLDPGDEQF

j_gene: TRBJ1-2
v_gene: TRBV5-6
CDR3aa: ASSLDREGDGYT

j_gene: TRBJ2-1
v_gene: TRBV4-1
CDR3aa: ASSQGGRNEQF